This TCR beta chain came from a study of blood T cell repertoires in COVID-19. Whole-study context: Acute and convalescent COVID-19 specimens originated in the United States, Italy and Spain. Sources were T cells, B-cell-depleted T cells, or PBMCs; the material itself was cDNA or gDNA.

In the authors' methods: Amplification of reference gene primers was used by the study to estimate nucleated cell counts. Assay used: immunoSEQ multiplex PCR; TCRdb lists only in-frame clones, some missing. V and J calls and clone size are as listed in that table; D and trimming were resolved from the DNA. Of almost 95,000 clones listed, about two thirds were seen once; the top ten hold 20% to 25%. The CDR3 is made up of 15 amino acids. The trim removed 4 bases at V and 9 bases at J, leaving 12 bases unmatched. The germline V gene encodes CDR1 LGHDT and CDR2 YNNKEL (reference sequence). Sequences were obtained from peripheral blood. The chain joins TRBV3-1 (or the pseudogene TRBV3-2) to TRBJ2-7; 10 bases are shared with TRBD2. This TCR derives from a woman in her sixties or seventies in a cohort sampled during active or convalescent COVID-19. CDR3 sequence (DNA): TGTGCCAGCAGCCTCGGGGGCCTAGCGGGGGCCGCGCAGTACTTC. Its translation: CASSLGGLAGAAQYF.